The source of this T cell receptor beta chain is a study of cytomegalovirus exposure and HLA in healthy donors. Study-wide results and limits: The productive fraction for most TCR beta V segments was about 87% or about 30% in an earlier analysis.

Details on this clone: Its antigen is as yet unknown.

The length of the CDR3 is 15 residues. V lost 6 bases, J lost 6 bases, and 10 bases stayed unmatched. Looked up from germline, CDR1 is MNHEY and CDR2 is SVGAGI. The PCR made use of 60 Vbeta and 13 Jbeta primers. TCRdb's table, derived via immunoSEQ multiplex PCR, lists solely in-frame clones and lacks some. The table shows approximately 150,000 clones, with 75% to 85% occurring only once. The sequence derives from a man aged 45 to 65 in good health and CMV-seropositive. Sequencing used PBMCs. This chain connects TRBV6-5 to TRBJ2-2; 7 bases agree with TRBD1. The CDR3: CASREETGYAGELFF. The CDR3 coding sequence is TGTGCCAGCAGAGAGGAGACAGGGTACGCCGGGGAGCTGTTTTTT.